This T cell receptor (beta chain) was documented in a study of read filtering for tumor transcriptome and immune sequencing (dated by TCRdb to the early 2020s). About the full investigation: The cohort consisted of roughly 18 male and around 14 female patients, with a mean age of about 64 years and an age range of roughly 45 to 85. TCR-region mapped reads per sample ranged from about 3.5 to 10.27 million with IR-seq versus only about 85 to 1,300 with RNA-seq. TCR repertoires obtained by targeted immune repertoire sequencing and by bulk whole-transcriptome sequencing performed on the same bone marrow samples were compared. Under revised international staging, 8 or 9 patients fell into R-ISS I, about 17 into R-ISS II and 7 into R-ISS III. As a main aim, a read-filtering strategy for immune repertoire data was addressed, with the specific question being whether clonotypes supported by a single read should be removed. Whole-transcriptome libraries were prepared with the TruSeq RNA Access Library Prep Kit after DNase treatment. What the work shows at the level of the full study, not this receptor alone: In IR-seq, single-read clonotypes were approximately 82% of clonotypes but approximately 3.5% of total reads; in RNA-seq they were roughly 72% of clonotypes and less than 45% of reads. The correlation between IR-seq and RNA-seq shared clonotype proportions rose when single-read clonotypes were removed. Rather than purified T cells, the sorted CD138-negative fraction was a mixed bone marrow immune population. Clonotypes were captured by IR-seq at much higher depth and more reliably than by RNA-seq, and smaller IR-seq throughput was sufficient for identification of most shared clonotypes.

This clonotype was observed at least ten times. The antigen this receptor binds is unknown. Base qualities are not recorded, but no much larger clone differs from it by a single base. Starting from 400 to 450 ng RNA, TCR libraries were constructed with the Immunoverse kit using molecular barcoded adaptors that cover the alpha/delta and beta/gamma chains. TCR library preparation used the same RNA that was used for transcriptome sequencing. Sequencing of TCR libraries was carried out on an Illumina HiSeq 4000 with 2 x 150 cycles. On the authors' methods: MiXCR aligned TCR reads to human V, D, J and C references and assembled the aligned reads into CDR3 clonotypes, with quality filtering and error correction included. The tcR package in R was used for analysis of clonotype counts and gene usage diversity. For inspection of raw mapping reads, RNA-seq reads were mapped by STAR aligner version 2.5.3a onto GRCh37 of the human genome. To test how sequencing depth affects detected clonotypes, IR-seq fastq files were randomly downsampled with Seqtk 1.3. TCRdb ran its own pipeline on the public reads, namely fastp trimming at Q25 and MiXCR clone calling, and kept in-frame beta chains. A single entry per CDR3 protein holds the most common genes and DNA from its merged rows. These V and J calls derive from TCRdb rather than the authors' analysis. For this sample the table gives some 120,000 distinct CDR3 sequences, of which roughly 13% were detected only once. The top ten hold roughly 9.6% of the sample.

At the junction V is shortened by 4 bases and J by 0 bases, with 14 bases in between. CDR1 and CDR2, looked up from the germline V gene, are SQVTM and ANQGSEA. Including the terminal cysteine and phenylalanine, the CDR3 comprises 15 residues. This entry keeps only the CDR3 DNA: 45 bases, framed from base 1. Bone marrow was sampled from every patient at the time of active disease. Ficoll-Hypaque density gradient centrifugation was used to isolate bone marrow mononuclear cells. CD138-negative cells were obtained by negative selection after labeling with CD138 magnetic microbeads on a MACS separator, removing myeloma plasma cells. The purity of the isolated cells was checked by flow cytometry with CD138 antibodies on an Attune NxT. Total RNA was extracted using TRIzol reagent and was quantified on a NanoDrop spectrophotometer. For each patient, the CD138-negative bone marrow sample underwent paired RNA-seq and IR-seq.

Source material: a population of CD138-negative cells sorted from bone marrow. The sample's cell subset or site label, decoded: bone marrow mononuclear cells depleted of CD138+ plasma/myeloma cells by negative magnetic selection. The TCR was taken from a donor aged 40 or older with multiple myeloma. The V and J genes are TRBV29-1 and TRBJ2-3, with the D gene uncertain. The CDR3 region reads CSVVSRTTSTDTQYF. The DNA is TGCAGCGTTGTTTCGAGAACTACTAGCACAGATACGCAGTATTTT.